Presented here are 17 T cell receptor beta chains from one specimen sequenced in a study of control samples from healthy donors and cancer patients. Clones were sequenced by immunoSEQ multiplex PCR, and TCRdb holds only the in-frame ones, with some missing. The table has tens of thousands of clones, 95% to 97% seen once. Sequences were obtained from blood. Receptor source: a woman aged 25 to 39 in good health.

For this clone: One end of the junction fails to match germline, which may point to a read error. V and J are TRBV2 and TRBJ2-5; D ambiguous. Germline V CDR1 and CDR2: SNHLY, FYNNEI. The CDR3 has 14 amino acids. This CDR3 reads CASSESRAQEAQYF. The CDR3 DNA is TGTGCCAGCAGTGAGTCCCGGGCCCAAGAGGCCCAGTACTTC.

This chain joins TRBV6-1 and TRBJ1-2, with D hard to call. Germline CDR1 is MNHNS and CDR2 is SASEGT. The CDR3 is made up of 16 amino acids. V lost 0 bases, J lost 4 bases, and 15 bases lay in between. The CDR3 bases are TGTGCCAGCAGTGAAGCGGCGACTCTGAGGGCCTATGGCTACACCTTC. Protein product: CASSEAATLRAYGYTF.

The V call is TRBV2, the J call TRBJ2-1, with D perhaps being TRBD1 or TRBD2 (6 bases each). Deletions cut 7 bases from V and 7 bases from J, with 14 bases between. Germline V CDR1 and CDR2: SNHLY, FYNNEI. CDR3 length equals 13 residues. This CDR3 is CASTPWRGNEQFF. The CDR3 DNA is TGTGCCAGCACTCCGTGGAGGGGGAATGAGCAGTTCTTC.

This rearrangement joins TRBV5-1 to TRBJ2-7; D remains unclear. V lost 4 bases, J lost 3 bases, and 17 bases lay in between. CDR3 length: 15 residues. CDR1 and CDR2 (germline): SGHRS, YFSETQ. CDR3 protein: CASSPVGVSSYEQYF. The DNA of the CDR3 is TGCGCCAGCAGCCCTGTTGGGGTGTCAAGCTACGAGCAGTACTTC.

This sequence joins TRBV24-1 and TRBJ2-2; 11 bases fit TRBD1. This CDR3 has 16 amino acids. Germline CDR1 is KGHDR and CDR2 is SFDVKD. V was pared by 4 bases and J by 7 bases, with 7 bases of the junction left unmatched. For the CDR3, the DNA is TGTGCCACCAGTGACGTGGACAGGGGGCGCGGCGGGGAGCTGTTTTTT. Amino acid sequence: CATSDVDRGRGGELFF.

This chain links TRBV5-1 with TRBJ2-7; D ambiguous. V was clipped by 10 bases and J by 3 bases, with 2 bases between them. The CDR3 length is 8 residues. Germline CDR1 is SGHRS and CDR2 is YFSETQ. The CDR3 sequence: CALYEQYF. DNA of the CDR3: TGCGCCCTCTACGAGCAGTACTTC.

The chain is built from TRBV12-5 and TRBJ2-2; a possible D gene is TRBD1 (6 bases). Germline V gene sequence: CDR1 LGHNT, CDR2 FRNRAP. Trimming cost V 6 bases and J 3 bases, with 14 bases left between them. CDR3 size: 15 residues. The CDR3 loop is CASGGTGWDTGELFF. Here the CDR3 DNA reads TGTGCTAGTGGAGGAACAGGGTGGGACACCGGGGAGCTGTTTTTT.

This rearrangement joins TRBV2 to TRBJ1-2; maybe TRBD1 (6 bases). Trimming took 4 bases from V and 6 from J, leaving 9 bases between them. Germline V gene data show CDR1 as SNHLY and CDR2 as FYNNEI. The CDR3 runs to 12 residues. The CDR3 coding sequence is TGTGCCAGCAGTGGGACAGTTGATGGCTACACCTTC. Translated: CASSGTVDGYTF.

In this sample, this clone turned up once. CDR3 region: CASSVGLAGVGSSYEQYF. CDR3 DNA: TGTGCCAGCAGCGTAGGGCTAGCGGGAGTCGGGAGCTCCTACGAGCAGTACTTC. The J gene is TRBJ2-7, the V gene TRBV9, with TRBD2 identical over 10 bases. The CDR3 is 18 residues long. Germline V gene sequence: CDR1 SGDLS, CDR2 YYNGEE. Germline trimming cut 0 bases from V and 0 bases from J; bases unmatched to any gene: 9. Looking up the rest from reference TRBV9 and TRBJ2-7 gives the full variable domain: DSGVTQTPKHLITATGQRVTLRCSPRSGDLSVYWYQQSLDQGLQFLIQYYNGEERAKGNILERFSAQQFPDLHSELNLSSLELGDSALYFCASSVGLAGVGSSYEQYFGPGTRLTVT.

This clone was detected only once. This rearrangement joins TRBV9 to TRBJ2-5; TRBD2 matches 7 bases. The CDR3 has 14 amino acids. The V gene end was trimmed by 0 bases and the J gene end by 4 bases; junction bases not matched to a gene: 3. Germline CDR1 and CDR2: SGDLS and YYNGEE. CDR3 sequence (DNA): TGTGCCAGCAGCGTAGGGACTAGTGGAGAGACCCAGTACTTC. This gives the protein CASSVGTSGETQYF.

V is TRBV4-1 and J is TRBJ1-5; D not certain. V shed 0 bases and J shed 4 bases, with 10 bases lying between them. This CDR3 has 15 residues. Germline CDR1 reads MGHRA; CDR2 reads YSYEKL. The chain's CDR3 is CASSQDPRGNQPQHF. The CDR3 DNA reads as TGCGCCAGCAGCCAAGATCCCCGGGGTAATCAGCCCCAGCATTTT.

CDR3 loop: CASSEWGLGQPQHF. In DNA form, the CDR3 reads TGCGCCAGCAGTGAGTGGGGTCTAGGACAGCCCCAGCATTTT. V and J are TRBV10-2 and TRBJ1-5; D not resolved. V lost 1 base to trimming and J lost 7 bases, with 11 bases between them. Germline V gene sequence: CDR1 WSHSY, CDR2 SAAADI. CDR3 length: 14 residues.

The chain joins TRBV29-1 to TRBJ1-2; 9 bases are shared with TRBD1. Germline V gives CDR1 SQVTM, CDR2 ANQGSEA. The junction had 16 bases not matched to a gene; V was cut back by 0 bases and J by 8 bases. The CDR3 is 17 residues long. CDR3 sequence: CSVEDKIGFGDREGYTF. CDR3 nucleotide sequence: TGCAGCGTTGAAGATAAGATCGGTTTTGGGGACAGGGAAGGCTACACCTTC. The complete variable domain, with remaining parts taken from reference TRBV29-1 and TRBJ1-2, reads SAVISQKPSRDICQRGTSLTIQCQVDSQVTMMFWYRQQPGQSLTLIATANQGSEATYESGFVIDKFPISRPNLTFSTLTVSNMSPEDSSIYLCSVEDKIGFGDREGYTFGSGTRLTVV.

This rearrangement joins TRBV15 to TRBJ2-2, with D unclear. V lost 5 bases, J lost 2 bases, and 9 bases lay in between. Germline V gene sequence: CDR1 LNHNV, CDR2 YYDKDF (reference sequence). CDR3 size: 14 residues. Written as DNA, the CDR3 is TGTGCCACCAGCCAATCGCCAAACACCGGGGAGCTGTTTTTT. Translating gives CATSQSPNTGELFF. Full variable domain (outside the CDR3, taken from reference TRBV15 and TRBJ2-2): DAMVIQNPRYQVTQFGKPVTLSCSQTLNHNVMYWYQQKSSQAPKLLFHYYDKDFNNEADTPDNFQSRRPNTSFCFLDIRSPGLGDTAMYLCATSQSPNTGELFFGEGSRLTVL.

The J gene is TRBJ2-1, the V gene TRBV2; 10 positions match TRBD1. The CDR3 contains 18 residues. Losses at the gene ends were 6 bases for V and 0 bases for J; bases not matched to a gene: 11. Germline V lookup: CDR1 SNHLY, CDR2 FYNNEI. The CDR3 protein is CASSGRDRGFSSYNEQFF. CDR3 nucleotide sequence: TGTGCCAGCAGCGGCCGGGACAGGGGCTTTAGCTCCTACAATGAGCAGTTCTTC.

The CDR3 spells CASSQDRLAGAEQFF. The DNA for the CDR3 is TGTGCCAGCAGCCAAGATAGGCTAGCGGGAGCTGAGCAGTTCTTC. The chain links TRBV4-2 to TRBJ2-1; 10 bases are a match to TRBD2. There are 15 residues in the CDR3. Trimming at V came to 0 bases and at J to 9 bases, leaving 5 bases not matched to a gene. Germline V gives CDR1 LGHNA, CDR2 YNFKEQ.

V is TRBV15 and J is TRBJ2-1; D is perhaps TRBD1 or TRBD2 (5 bases each). The germline gives CDR1 LNHNV, CDR2 YYDKDF (reference sequence). V dropped 1 base and J dropped 4 bases, with 20 bases sitting between them. The CDR3 sequence is 18 residues long. The DNA for the CDR3 is TGTGCCACCAGCAGAGGGGTAGGGGAGTCTATCGGTTACAATGAGCAGTTCTTC. It yields the protein CATSRGVGESIGYNEQFF.